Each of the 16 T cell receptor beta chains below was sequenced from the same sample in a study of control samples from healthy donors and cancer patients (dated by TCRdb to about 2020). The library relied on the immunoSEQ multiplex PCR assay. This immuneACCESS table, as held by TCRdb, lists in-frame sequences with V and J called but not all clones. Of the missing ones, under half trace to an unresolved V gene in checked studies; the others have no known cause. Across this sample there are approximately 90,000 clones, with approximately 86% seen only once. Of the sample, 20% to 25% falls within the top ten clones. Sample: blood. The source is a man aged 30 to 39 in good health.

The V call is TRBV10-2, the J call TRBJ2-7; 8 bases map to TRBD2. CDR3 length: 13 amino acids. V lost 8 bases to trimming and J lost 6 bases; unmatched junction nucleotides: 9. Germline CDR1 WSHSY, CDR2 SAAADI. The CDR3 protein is CASLGLSGAEQYV. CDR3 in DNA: TGCGCCAGCCTCGGGCTTAGCGGGGCCGAGCAGTACGTC.

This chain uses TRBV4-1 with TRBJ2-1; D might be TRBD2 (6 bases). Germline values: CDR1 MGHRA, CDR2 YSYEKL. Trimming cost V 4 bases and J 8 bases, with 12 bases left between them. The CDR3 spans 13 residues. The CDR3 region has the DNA TGCGCCAGCAGCCTAACTAGGGACTATGAGCAGTTCTTC. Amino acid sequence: CASSLTRDYEQFF.

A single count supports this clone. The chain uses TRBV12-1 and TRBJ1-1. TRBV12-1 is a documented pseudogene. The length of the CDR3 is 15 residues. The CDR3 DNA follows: TGTGCCAGCAGCTTTCCCGGAGGGAAGAACACTGAAGCTTTCTTT. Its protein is CASSFPGGKNTEAFF.

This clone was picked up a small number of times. This chain's CDR3 is CASSLSVGNYGYTF. The CDR3 DNA follows: TGTGCCAGCAGTTTATCGGTGGGTAACTATGGCTACACCTTC. This chain joins TRBV28 and TRBJ1-2; no definite D call. Per germline, CDR1 MDHEN and CDR2 SYDVKM. The CDR3 covers 14 residues. Trimming took 1 base from V and 1 from J, leaving 7 bases between them.

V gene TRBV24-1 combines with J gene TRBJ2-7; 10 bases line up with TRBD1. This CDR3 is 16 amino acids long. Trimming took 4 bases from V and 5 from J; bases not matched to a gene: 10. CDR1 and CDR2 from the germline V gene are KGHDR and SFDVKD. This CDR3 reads CATSDPTLTGGNEQYF. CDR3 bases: TGTGCCACCAGTGACCCGACCCTGACAGGGGGCAACGAGCAGTACTTC.

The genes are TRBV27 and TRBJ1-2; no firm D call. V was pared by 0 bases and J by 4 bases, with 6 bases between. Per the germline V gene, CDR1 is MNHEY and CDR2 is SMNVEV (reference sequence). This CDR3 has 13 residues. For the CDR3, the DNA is TGTGCCAGCAGTTTATCCCCATCCTATGGCTACACCTTC. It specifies CASSLSPSYGYTF.

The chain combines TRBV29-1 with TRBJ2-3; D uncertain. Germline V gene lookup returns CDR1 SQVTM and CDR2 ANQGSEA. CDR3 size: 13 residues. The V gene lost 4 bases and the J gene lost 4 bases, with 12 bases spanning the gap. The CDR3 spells CSVGHLDADTQYF. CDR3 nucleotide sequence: TGCAGCGTTGGACACCTAGACGCAGATACGCAGTATTTT.

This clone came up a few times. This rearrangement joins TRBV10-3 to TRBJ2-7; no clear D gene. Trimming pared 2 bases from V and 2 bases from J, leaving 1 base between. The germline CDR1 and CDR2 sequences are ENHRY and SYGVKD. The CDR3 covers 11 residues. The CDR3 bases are TGTGCCATCAGTGAGGCCTACGAGCAGTACTTC. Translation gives CAISEAYEQYF.

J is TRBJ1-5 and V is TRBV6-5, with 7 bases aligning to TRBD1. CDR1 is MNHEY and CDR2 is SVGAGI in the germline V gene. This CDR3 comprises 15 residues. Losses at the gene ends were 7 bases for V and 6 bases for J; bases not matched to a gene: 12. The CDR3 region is CASTTSTGVFQPQHF. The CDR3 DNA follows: TGTGCCAGCACTACATCCACAGGGGTCTTTCAGCCCCAGCATTTT.

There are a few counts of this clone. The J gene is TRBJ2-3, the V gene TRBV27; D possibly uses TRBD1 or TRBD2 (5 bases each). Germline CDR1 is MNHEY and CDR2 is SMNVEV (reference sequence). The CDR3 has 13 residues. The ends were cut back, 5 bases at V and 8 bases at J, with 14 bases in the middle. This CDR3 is CASSIHGTGTQYF. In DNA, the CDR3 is TGTGCCAGCAGTATACATGGGACGGGTACGCAGTATTTT.

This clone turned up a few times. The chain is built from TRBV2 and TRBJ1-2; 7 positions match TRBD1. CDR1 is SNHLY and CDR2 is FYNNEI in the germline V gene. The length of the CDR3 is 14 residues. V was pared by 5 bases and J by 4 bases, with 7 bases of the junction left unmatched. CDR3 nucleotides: TGTGCCAGCAGTCCCCAGGGGGGCGCCTATGGCTACACCTTC. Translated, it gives CASSPQGGAYGYTF.

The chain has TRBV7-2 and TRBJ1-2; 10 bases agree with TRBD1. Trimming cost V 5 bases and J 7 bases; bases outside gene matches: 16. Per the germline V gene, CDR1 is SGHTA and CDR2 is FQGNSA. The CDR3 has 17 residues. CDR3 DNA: TGTGCCAGCAGCCAACCGACAGGGGGCGCGGTCCATCCTGGCTACACCTTC. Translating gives CASSQPTGGAVHPGYTF.

The CDR3 region has the DNA TGTGCCAGCAGCAGACAGGGCAACACTGAAGCTTTCTTT. Amino acid sequence: CASSRQGNTEAFF. The J gene is TRBJ1-1, the V gene TRBV6-2 or TRBV6-3, with TRBD1 matching over 7 bases. The CDR3 spans 13 residues. Germline CDR1 MNHEY, CDR2 SVGEGT. V lost 6 bases to trimming and J lost 2 bases; unmatched junction nucleotides: 3.

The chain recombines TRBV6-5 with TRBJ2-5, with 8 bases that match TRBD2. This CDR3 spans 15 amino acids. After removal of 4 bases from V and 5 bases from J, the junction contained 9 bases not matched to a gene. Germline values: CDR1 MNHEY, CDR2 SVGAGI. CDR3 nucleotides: TGTGCCAGCAGTTCCAGCGGGGGTCAAGGGGAGACCCAGTACTTC. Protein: CASSSSGGQGETQYF.

CDR3 DNA: TGTGCCAGCAGCCGCCGGGTGCGGGGAGGAGAGACCCAGTACTTC. This encodes CASSRRVRGGETQYF. The genes are TRBV6-2 or TRBV6-3 and TRBJ2-5, with a weak D call TRBD2 (6 bases). Germline CDR1 MNHEY, CDR2 SVGEGT. The CDR3 runs 15 residues. With 6 bases removed from V and 4 bases from J, the gap between germline ends came to 18 bases.

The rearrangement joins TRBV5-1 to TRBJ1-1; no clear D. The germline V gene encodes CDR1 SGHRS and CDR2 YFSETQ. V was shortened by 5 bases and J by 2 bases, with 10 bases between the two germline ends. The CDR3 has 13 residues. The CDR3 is CASRVTPNTEAFF. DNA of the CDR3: TGCGCCAGCAGGGTTACACCCAACACTGAAGCTTTCTTT.